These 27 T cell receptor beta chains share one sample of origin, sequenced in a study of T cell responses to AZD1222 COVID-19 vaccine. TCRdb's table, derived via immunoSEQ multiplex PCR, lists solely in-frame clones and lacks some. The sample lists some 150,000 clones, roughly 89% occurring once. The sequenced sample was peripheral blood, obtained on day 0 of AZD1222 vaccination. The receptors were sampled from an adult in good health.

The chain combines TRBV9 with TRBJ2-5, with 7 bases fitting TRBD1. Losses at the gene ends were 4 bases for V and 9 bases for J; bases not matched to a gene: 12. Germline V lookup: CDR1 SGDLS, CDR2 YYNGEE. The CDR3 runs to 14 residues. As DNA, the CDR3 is TGTGCCAGCAGCACCCAGCCACAGGGGAGACCCCAGTACTTC. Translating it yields CASSTQPQGRPQYF.

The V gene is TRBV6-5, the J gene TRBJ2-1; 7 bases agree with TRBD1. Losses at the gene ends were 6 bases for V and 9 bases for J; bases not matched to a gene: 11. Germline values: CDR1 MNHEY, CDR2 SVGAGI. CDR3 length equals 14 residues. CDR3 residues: CASRSTGTFGEQFF. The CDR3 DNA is TGTGCCAGCAGATCGACAGGGACCTTCGGTGAGCAGTTCTTC.

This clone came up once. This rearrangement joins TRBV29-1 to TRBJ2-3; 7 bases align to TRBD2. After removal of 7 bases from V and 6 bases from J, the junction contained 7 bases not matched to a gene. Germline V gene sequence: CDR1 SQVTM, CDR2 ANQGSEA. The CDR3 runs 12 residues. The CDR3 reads CSGGLPKDTQYF. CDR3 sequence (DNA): TGCAGCGGGGGACTACCTAAGGATACGCAGTATTTT.

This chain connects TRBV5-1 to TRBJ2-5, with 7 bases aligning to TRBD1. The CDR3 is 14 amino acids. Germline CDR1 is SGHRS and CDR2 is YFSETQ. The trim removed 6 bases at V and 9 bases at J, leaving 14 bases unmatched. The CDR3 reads CASKKDLRQGAQYF. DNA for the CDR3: TGCGCCAGCAAAAAGGATTTACGGCAGGGGGCCCAGTACTTC.

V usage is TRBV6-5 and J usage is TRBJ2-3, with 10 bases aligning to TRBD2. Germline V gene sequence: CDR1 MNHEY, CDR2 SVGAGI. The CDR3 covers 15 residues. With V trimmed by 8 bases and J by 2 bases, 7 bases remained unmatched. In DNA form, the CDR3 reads TGTGCCAGCGACCCTAGCGGGAGTAACACAGATACGCAGTATTTT. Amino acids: CASDPSGSNTDTQYF.

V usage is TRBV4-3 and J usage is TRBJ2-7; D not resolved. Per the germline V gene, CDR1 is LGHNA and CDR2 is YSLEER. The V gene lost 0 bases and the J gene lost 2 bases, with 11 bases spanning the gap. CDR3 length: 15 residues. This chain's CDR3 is CASSQDVRRPYEQYF. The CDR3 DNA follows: TGCGCCAGCAGCCAAGACGTGAGAAGGCCCTACGAGCAGTACTTC.

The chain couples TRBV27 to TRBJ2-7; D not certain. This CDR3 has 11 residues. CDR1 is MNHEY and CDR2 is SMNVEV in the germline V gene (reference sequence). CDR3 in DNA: TGTGCTACGTGGTACGCCTACGAGCAGTACTTC. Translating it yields CATWYAYEQYF.

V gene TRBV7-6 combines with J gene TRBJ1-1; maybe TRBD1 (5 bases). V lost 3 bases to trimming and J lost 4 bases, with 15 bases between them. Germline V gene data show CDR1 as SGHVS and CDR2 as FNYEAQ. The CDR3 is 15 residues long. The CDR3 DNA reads TGTGCCAGCAGCTTTTCCGGGACCCTAGGCACTGAAGCTTTCTTT. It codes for CASSFSGTLGTEAFF.

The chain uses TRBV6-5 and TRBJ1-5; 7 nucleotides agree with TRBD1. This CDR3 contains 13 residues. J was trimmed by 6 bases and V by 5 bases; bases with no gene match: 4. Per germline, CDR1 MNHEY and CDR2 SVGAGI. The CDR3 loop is CASSPTGTQPQHF. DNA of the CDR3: TGTGCCAGCAGTCCGACAGGGACTCAGCCCCAGCATTTT.

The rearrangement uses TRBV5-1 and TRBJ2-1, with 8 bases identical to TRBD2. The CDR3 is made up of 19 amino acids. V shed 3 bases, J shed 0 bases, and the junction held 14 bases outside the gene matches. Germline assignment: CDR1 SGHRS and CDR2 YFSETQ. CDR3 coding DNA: TGCGCCAGCAGCTACCCGGGGGAAGCGGGGGCTCGCTCCTACAATGAGCAGTTCTTC. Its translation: CASSYPGEAGARSYNEQFF.

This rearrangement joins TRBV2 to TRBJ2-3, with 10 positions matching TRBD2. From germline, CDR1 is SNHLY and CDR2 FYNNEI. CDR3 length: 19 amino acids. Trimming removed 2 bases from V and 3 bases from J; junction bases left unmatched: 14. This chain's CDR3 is CASSESYGLAGVLTDTQYF. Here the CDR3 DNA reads TGTGCCAGCAGTGAAAGTTATGGCCTAGCGGGGGTTTTGACAGATACGCAGTATTTT.

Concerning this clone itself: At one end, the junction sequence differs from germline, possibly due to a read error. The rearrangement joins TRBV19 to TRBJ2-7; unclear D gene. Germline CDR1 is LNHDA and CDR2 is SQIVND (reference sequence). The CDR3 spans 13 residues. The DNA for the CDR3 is TGTGCCAGTAGAGCAATAATCTCCGACGAGCAGTACTTC. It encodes CASRAIISDEQYF. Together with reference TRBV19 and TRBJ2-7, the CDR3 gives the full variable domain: DGGITQSPKYLFRKEGQNVTLSCEQNLNHDAMYWYRQDPGQGLRLIYYSQIVNDFQKGDIAEGYSVSREKKESFPLTVTSAQKNPTAFYLCASRAIISDEQYFGPGTRLTVT.

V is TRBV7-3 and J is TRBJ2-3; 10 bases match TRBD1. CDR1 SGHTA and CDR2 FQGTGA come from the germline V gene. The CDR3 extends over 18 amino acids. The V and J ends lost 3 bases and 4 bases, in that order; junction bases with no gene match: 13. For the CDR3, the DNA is TGTGCCAGCAGCTTTGCACCCGCCGGGACAGGGGAGGCAGATACGCAGTATTTT. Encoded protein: CASSFAPAGTGEADTQYF.

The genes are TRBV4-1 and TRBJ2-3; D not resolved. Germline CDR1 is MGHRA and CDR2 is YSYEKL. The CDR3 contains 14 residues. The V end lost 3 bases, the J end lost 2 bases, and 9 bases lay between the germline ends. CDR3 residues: CASSHHTDTDTQYF. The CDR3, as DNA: TGCGCCAGCAGCCATCACACGGACACAGATACGCAGTATTTT.

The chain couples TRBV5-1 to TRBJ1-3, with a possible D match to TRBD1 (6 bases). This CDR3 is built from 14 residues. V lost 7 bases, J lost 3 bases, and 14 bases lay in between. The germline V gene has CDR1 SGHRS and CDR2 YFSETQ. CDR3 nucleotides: TGCGCCAGCGGATTACAGGGAAGTGGAAACACCATATATTTT. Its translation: CASGLQGSGNTIYF.

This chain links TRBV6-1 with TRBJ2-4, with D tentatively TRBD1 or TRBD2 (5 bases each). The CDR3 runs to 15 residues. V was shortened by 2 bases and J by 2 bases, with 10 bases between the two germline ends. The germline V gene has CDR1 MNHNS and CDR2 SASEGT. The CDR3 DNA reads TGTGCCAGCAGTGAATTGGGGGTCCCCAAAAACATTCAGTACTTC. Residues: CASSELGVPKNIQYF.

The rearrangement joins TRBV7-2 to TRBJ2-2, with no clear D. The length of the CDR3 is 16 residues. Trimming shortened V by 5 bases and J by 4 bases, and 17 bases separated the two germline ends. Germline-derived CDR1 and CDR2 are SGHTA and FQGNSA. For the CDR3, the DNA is TGTGCCAGCAGCCCCGTCCCCAATGTGGGCACCGGGGAGCTGTTTTTT. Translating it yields CASSPVPNVGTGELFF. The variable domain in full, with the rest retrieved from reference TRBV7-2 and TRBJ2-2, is GAGVSQSPSNKVTEKGKDVELRCDPISGHTALYWYRQSLGQGLEFLIYFQGNSAPDKSGLPSDRFSAERTGGSVSTLTIQRTQQEDSAVYLCASSPVPNVGTGELFFGEGSRLTVL.

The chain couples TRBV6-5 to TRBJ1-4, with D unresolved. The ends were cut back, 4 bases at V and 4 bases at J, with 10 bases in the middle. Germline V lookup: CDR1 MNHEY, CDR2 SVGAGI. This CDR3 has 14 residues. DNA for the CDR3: TGTGCCAGCAGTTCCCGGACGTTTAATGAAAAACTGTTTTTT. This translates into CASSSRTFNEKLFF.

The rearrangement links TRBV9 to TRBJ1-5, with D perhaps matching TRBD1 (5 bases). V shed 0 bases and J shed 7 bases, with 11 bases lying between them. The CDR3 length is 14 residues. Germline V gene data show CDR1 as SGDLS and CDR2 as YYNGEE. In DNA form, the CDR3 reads TGTGCCAGCAGCGTAGGTGGGGGTTTGCAGCCCCAGCATTTT. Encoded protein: CASSVGGGLQPQHF.

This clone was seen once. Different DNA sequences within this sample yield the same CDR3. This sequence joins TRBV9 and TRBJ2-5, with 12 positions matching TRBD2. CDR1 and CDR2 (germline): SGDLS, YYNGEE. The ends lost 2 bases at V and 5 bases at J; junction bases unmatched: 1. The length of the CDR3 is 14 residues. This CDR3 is CASSVGLAGETQYF. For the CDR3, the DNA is TGTGCCAGCAGCGTTGGACTAGCGGGGGAGACCCAGTACTTC.

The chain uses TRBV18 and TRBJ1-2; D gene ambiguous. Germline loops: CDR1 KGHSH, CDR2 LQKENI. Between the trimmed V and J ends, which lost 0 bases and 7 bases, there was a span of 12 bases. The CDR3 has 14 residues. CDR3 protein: CASSPPGSKGGYTF. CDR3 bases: TGTGCCAGCTCACCACCGGGGAGCAAGGGTGGCTACACCTTC.

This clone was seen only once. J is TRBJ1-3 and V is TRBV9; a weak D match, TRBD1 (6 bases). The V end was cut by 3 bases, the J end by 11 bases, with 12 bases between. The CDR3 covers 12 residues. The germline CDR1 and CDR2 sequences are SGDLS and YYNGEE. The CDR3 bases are TGTGCCAGCAGCGACACAGGGCGGGCCATATATTTT. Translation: CASSDTGRAIYF.

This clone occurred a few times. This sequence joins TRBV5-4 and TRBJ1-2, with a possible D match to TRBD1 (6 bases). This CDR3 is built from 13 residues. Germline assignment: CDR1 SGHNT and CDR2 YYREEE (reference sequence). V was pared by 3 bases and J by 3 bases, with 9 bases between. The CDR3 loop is CASSSPGDYGYTF. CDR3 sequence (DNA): TGTGCCAGCAGCTCCCCAGGGGACTATGGCTACACCTTC.

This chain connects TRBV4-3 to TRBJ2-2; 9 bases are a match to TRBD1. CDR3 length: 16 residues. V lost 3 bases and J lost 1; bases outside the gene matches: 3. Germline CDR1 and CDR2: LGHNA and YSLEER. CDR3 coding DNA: TGCGCCAGCAGCCAGGAGACAGGGGGGAACACCGGGGAGCTGTTTTTT. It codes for CASSQETGGNTGELFF.

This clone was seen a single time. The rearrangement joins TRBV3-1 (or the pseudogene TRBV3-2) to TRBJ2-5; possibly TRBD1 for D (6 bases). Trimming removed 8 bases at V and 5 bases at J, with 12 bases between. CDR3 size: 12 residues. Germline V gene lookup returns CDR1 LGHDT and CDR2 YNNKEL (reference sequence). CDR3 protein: CASEGDPETQYF. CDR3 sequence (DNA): TGTGCCAGCGAGGGGGATCCCGAGACCCAGTACTTC.

DNA of the CDR3: TGTGCCATCAGTGAGTCGGATAGCGGGAGATTTGAGCAGTTCTTC. This codes for CAISESDSGRFEQFF. The chain recombines TRBV10-3 with TRBJ2-1, with TRBD2 matching over 9 bases. The CDR3 is 15 residues long. Germline CDR1 is ENHRY and CDR2 is SYGVKD. J lost 9 bases, V lost 0 bases, and 6 bases had no gene match.

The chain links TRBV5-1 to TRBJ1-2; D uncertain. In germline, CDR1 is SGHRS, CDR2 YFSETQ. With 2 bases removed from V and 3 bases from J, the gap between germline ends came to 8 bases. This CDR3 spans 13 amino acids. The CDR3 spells CASSLEGDYGYTF. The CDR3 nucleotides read TGCGCCAGCAGCTTAGAGGGAGACTATGGCTACACCTTC.